The 9 T cell receptor beta chains below all came from one sample that was sequenced in a study of cytomegalovirus exposure and HLA in healthy donors. The PCR made use of 60 Vbeta and 13 Jbeta primers. The data were produced by immunoSEQ multiplex PCR, yet TCRdb's version contains in-frame clones alone and is incomplete. The data show about 190,000 clones, approximately 83% seen once. The sample was PBMCs. These receptors came from a woman aged 50 to 60 in good health and CMV-seropositive.

CDR3 loop: CASSFASGAYEQFF. The CDR3 region has the DNA TGTGCCAGCAGTTTCGCTAGCGGTGCCTATGAGCAGTTCTTC. The J gene is TRBJ2-1, the V gene TRBV27; 7 positions match TRBD2. V dropped 3 bases and J dropped 8; count of bases not matched to a gene: 7. This CDR3 is 14 amino acids long. CDR1 is MNHEY and CDR2 is SMNVEV in the germline V gene (reference sequence).

This chain connects TRBV19 to TRBJ2-7; 8 positions agree with TRBD1. Germline CDR1 and CDR2: LNHDA and SQIVND (reference sequence). V was clipped by 8 bases and J by 0 bases; unmatched bases: 9. The CDR3 is 15 amino acids. The CDR3, as DNA: TGTGCCAGTGGGGGTCCGGGACAGGCCTCCTACGAGCAGTACTTC. This codes for CASGGPGQASYEQYF.

The chain is built from TRBV4-3 and TRBJ1-4, with TRBD1 matching over 7 bases. Germline CDR1 LGHNA, CDR2 YSLEER. V lost 0 bases to trimming and J lost 8 bases; unmatched junction nucleotides: 15. The CDR3 totals 18 residues. The CDR3 coding sequence is TGCGCCAGCAGCCAAGACGCCGGGACAGCTTTACTGGAAGAAAAACTGTTTTTT. Residues: CASSQDAGTALLEEKLFF.

CDR3 region: CASSTSGVGGYTF. DNA of the CDR3: TGTGCCAGTAGTACCTCGGGGGTCGGTGGCTACACCTTC. The chain joins TRBV19 to TRBJ1-2, with D possibly being TRBD1 (5 bases). This CDR3 has 13 residues. Trimming left V 4 bases short and J 7 bases short, with 13 bases between. The germline CDR1 and CDR2 sequences are LNHDA and SQIVND (reference sequence). The whole variable domain, filled in from reference TRBV19 and TRBJ1-2, reads DGGITQSPKYLFRKEGQNVTLSCEQNLNHDAMYWYRQDPGQGLRLIYYSQIVNDFQKGDIAEGYSVSREKKESFPLTVTSAQKNPTAFYLCASSTSGVGGYTFGSGTRLTVV.

J is TRBJ1-2 and V is TRBV4-1, with 8 nucleotides matching TRBD1. Germline values: CDR1 MGHRA, CDR2 YSYEKL. This CDR3 spans 14 amino acids. Germline trimming cut 4 bases from V and 7 bases from J; bases unmatched to any gene: 8. This CDR3 reads CASSRGQGAAGYTF. CDR3 nucleotides: TGCGCCAGCAGCCGGGGTCAGGGGGCTGCTGGCTACACCTTC.

The chain uses TRBV5-1 and TRBJ1-2; 7 bases are shared with TRBD1. The germline V gene encodes CDR1 SGHRS and CDR2 YFSETQ. The junction had 7 bases not matched to a gene; V was cut back by 4 bases and J by 4 bases. This CDR3 has 14 amino acids. CDR3 protein: CASSPDRVVYGYTF. The CDR3 nucleotides read TGCGCCAGCAGCCCAGACAGGGTTGTCTATGGCTACACCTTC.

The chain couples TRBV6-1 to TRBJ2-5, with 12 positions matching TRBD2. Trimming at V came to 4 bases and at J to 1 base, leaving 10 bases not matched to a gene. CDR3 length: 18 residues. Per germline, CDR1 MNHNS and CDR2 SASEGT. As DNA, the CDR3 is TGTGCCAGCAGTGCCCCTAGCGGGGGGGTCCGATCCCAAGAGACCCAGTACTTC. Translated: CASSAPSGGVRSQETQYF.

Note on this clone: In the same sample, other DNA sequences code for this CDR3. The chain combines TRBV5-1 with TRBJ1-1, with 8 bases aligning to TRBD1. The CDR3 runs 13 residues. Unmatched junction bases numbered 1, after V lost 1 base and J lost 5 bases. Germline-derived CDR1 and CDR2 are SGHRS and YFSETQ. CDR3 residues: CASSLTGGTEAFF. CDR3 nucleotides: TGCGCCAGCAGCTTGACAGGGGGAACTGAAGCTTTCTTT.

The chain employs TRBV30 and TRBJ2-7, with TRBD2 matching 8 bases. The CDR3 spans 11 residues. Per the germline V gene, CDR1 is GTSNPN and CDR2 is SVGIG (reference sequence). Trimming removed 5 bases from V and 3 bases from J; junction bases left unmatched: 0. In DNA, the CDR3 is TGTGCCTGGGGGACTAGCTACGAGCAGTACTTC. Encoded protein: CAWGTSYEQYF.